A selection of T cell receptor beta chains follows, all from one sample in a study of blood T cell repertoires in COVID-19. Profiling relied on immunoSEQ multiplex PCR, and the TCRdb table lists in-frame clones only, not all of them. In the table there are about 220,000 clones, around 80% of which are singletons. The material sequenced was peripheral blood. These receptors were obtained from a woman between 65 and 79 years old with acute or convalescent COVID-19. Both conserved end residues are part of each CDR3. The D gene is left open where the match is weak. Some rows have no size entry. The others give once, few or many, or a class for an expanded clone.

>NA|TRBJ2-5|once|TRBV6-2/TRBV6-3
TGTGCCAGCAGTTACGATGGCAGGACCCAGTACTTC
CASSYDGRTQYF
>NA|TRBJ1-5|NA|TRBV19
TGTGCCAGTACCGATTCCGACGGAGGCAGACAGCCCCAGCATTTT
CASTDSDGGRQPQHF
>NA|TRBJ2-1|once|TRBV24-1
TGTGCCACCAGTGATTTGCGAGGCAATGAGCAGTTCTTC
CATSDLRGNEQFF
>NA|TRBJ1-6|many|TRBV6-1
TGTGCCAGCAGTGAAGGACAGTTCAATTCACCCCTCCACTTT
CASSEGQFNSPLHF
>NA|TRBJ2-1|NA|TRBV5-1
TGCGCCAGCAGAGAATCCCTAGCCTCCTACAATGAGCAGTTCTTC
CASRESLASYNEQFF
>NA|TRBJ2-5|NA|TRBV10-3
TGTGCCACCTCGGGCCGGGAGGAGACCCAGTACTTC
CATSGREETQYF
>NA|TRBJ1-2|NA|TRBV7-2
TGTGCCAGCAGCTCCAGAATTAGCTGGATGAATGGCTACACCTTC
CASSSRISWMNGYTF
>TRBD1|TRBJ2-5|NA|TRBV5-1
TGCGCCAGCAGCTTGGAAGGGGGCATACAAGAGACCCAGTACTTC
CASSLEGGIQETQYF
>NA|TRBJ1-6|NA|TRBV3-1/TRBV3-2
TGTGCCAGCAGCCAGGGGCAAGATAATTCACCCCTCCACTTT
CASSQGQDNSPLHF
>TRBD1|TRBJ2-1|many|TRBV4-1
TGCGCCAGCAGCCAGATGACAGGGAGCAATGAGCAGTTCTTC
CASSQMTGSNEQFF
>TRBD1|TRBJ2-2|NA|TRBV27
TGTGCCAGCAGTTCACTTCCGGGACAGGGTACAACCGGGGAGCTGTTTTTT
CASSSLPGQGTTGELFF
>TRBD1|TRBJ2-1|NA|TRBV6-1
TGTGCCAGCAGTGAACTGCCGGGACAGGGCAATGAGCAGTTCTTC
CASSELPGQGNEQFF
>NA|TRBJ1-4|NA|TRBV5-6
TGTGCCAGCTCCCAATGGGCGTCTAATGAAAAACTGTTTTTT
CASSQWASNEKLFF
>NA|TRBJ2-2|NA|TRBV9
TGTGCCAGCAGTGATAGAAGAGGAACCGGGGAGCTGTTTTTT
CASSDRRGTGELFF
>NA|TRBJ2-2|few|TRBV30
TGTGCCTGGACACAGAATACCGGGGAGCTGTTTTTT
CAWTQNTGELFF
>TRBD2|TRBJ2-5|NA|TRBV5-4
TGTGCCAGCAGCCAAATGCGGGGGGGTTACCAAGAGACCCAGTACTTC
CASSQMRGGYQETQYF
>NA|TRBJ2-3|NA|TRBV7-8
TGTGCCAGCAGCTACGGGGGGCTAGGCAAAGATACGCAGTATTTT
CASSYGGLGKDTQYF
>NA|TRBJ1-5|NA|TRBV4-2
TGTGCCAGCAGCCCCAAAGTTGAGGGTACCCCCCAGCCCCAGCATTTT
CASSPKVEGTPQPQHF
>TRBD1|TRBJ2-3|NA|TRBV7-3
TGTGCCAGCAGCTCCCAGGACAGGAACACGCAGTATTTT
CASSSQDRNTQYF
>NA|TRBJ1-5|NA|TRBV9
TGTGCCAGCAGCCAGGGGAGCAATCAGCCCCAGCATTTT
CASSQGSNQPQHF
>NA|TRBJ2-7|NA|TRBV10-3
TGTGCCATCAGGAACTCGACAGGTACCTACGAGCAGTACTTC
CAIRNSTGTYEQYF
>TRBD1|TRBJ2-7|NA|TRBV27
TGTGCCAGCAGCCCCGGGACAGGGGCGTCCTACGAGCAGTACTTC
CASSPGTGASYEQYF
>NA|TRBJ2-7|NA|TRBV10-3
TGTGCCATCAGTGGATCGGGGGCCTACGAGCAGTACTTC
CAISGSGAYEQYF
>NA|TRBJ1-5|NA|TRBV2
TGTGCCAGCAGGGCCAGGGGAAGCATACATCAGCCCCAGCATTTT
CASRARGSIHQPQHF
>TRBD2|TRBJ2-7|NA|TRBV7-9
TGTGCCAGCAGCTTAGCTAAGTTTAAGCGGGGGAGCTCCTACGAGCAGTACTTC
CASSLAKFKRGSSYEQYF
>NA|TRBJ2-3|once|TRBV5-1
TGCGCCAGCAGCTCGGGGGCCGGACTAGCAGATACGCAGTATTTT
CASSSGAGLADTQYF
>TRBD1|TRBJ1-3|few|TRBV5-1
TGCGCCAGCAGCTTCGGACAGGGTGGGGACACCATATATTTT
CASSFGQGGDTIYF
>TRBD2|TRBJ2-1|NA|TRBV24-1
TGTGCCACCACCGGGACTAGCGGGGAGAGTAACAATGAGCAGTTCTTC
CATTGTSGESNNEQFF
>TRBD1|TRBJ1-3|NA|TRBV30
TGTGCCTGGGGTGCAGGGGGGTCTGGAAACACCATATATTTT
CAWGAGGSGNTIYF
>TRBD1|TRBJ2-2|NA|TRBV11-3
TGTGCCAGCAGCCCTGGGACAGGGAGTGCCGGGGAGCTGTTTTTT
CASSPGTGSAGELFF
>TRBD1|TRBJ2-1|NA|TRBV7-2
TGTGCCAGCAGCTCTCGACAGGGCGCTAATGAGCAGTTCTTC
CASSSRQGANEQFF